This T cell receptor (beta chain) appears in the sequencing data of a study of CD8 T cells in Susac syndrome. Study-wide background: The Susac syndrome patients were therapy-naive, on corticosteroids, or on intravenous immunoglobulin alone at blood draw.

The CDR3 has 12 amino acids. The germline V gene has CDR1 MDHEN and CDR2 SYDVKM. Deletions cut 3 bases from V and 9 bases from J, with 9 bases between. RNA, at about 0.45 to 1 ug, was reverse transcribed with random hexamers. TCRdb re-derived calls from the immunoSEQ multiplex PCR reads in MiXCR, one entry per CDR3 protein. Of 70,000 to 100,000 distinct CDR3 sequences listed, about 95% are singletons. This chain links TRBV28 with TRBJ1-5, with D perhaps TRBD1 (5 bases). Sequencing input: CD8+ T cells from PBMCs. The source is a human donor with Susac syndrome. The CDR3 region has the DNA TGTGCCAGCAGTTTCCAGGGTTGGCCCCAGCATTTT. It encodes CASSFQGWPQHF.